These 24 T cell receptor beta chains originate from one sample sequenced in a study of cytomegalovirus exposure and HLA in healthy donors (dated by TCRdb to the late 2010s). The library came from the immunoSEQ multiplex PCR assay. For the multiplex PCR, a mixture combining 60 forward primers for TCR Vbeta segments and 13 reverse primers for TCR Jbeta segments was used. Held by TCRdb, this immuneACCESS table contains in-frame sequences only and omits some clones. Under half of the omission traces to an unresolved V gene where checked; the cause of the rest is unknown. Recorded for this sample are over 55,000 clones; 70% of them occurred a single time. The ten largest clonotypes hold around 9.7% of the sample. Sequencing was performed on PBMCs. The receptors come from a woman in her 50s in good health and CMV-seropositive.

The genes are TRBV11-2 and TRBJ2-7, with 9 bases fitting TRBD2. V was clipped by 0 bases and J by 0 bases; unmatched bases: 6. Looked up from germline, CDR1 is SGHAT and CDR2 is FQNNGV. This CDR3 comprises 17 residues. As DNA, the CDR3 is TGTGCCAGCAGCTTAGAGGCTAGCGGGGCTTTCTCCTACGAGCAGTACTTC. Protein: CASSLEASGAFSYEQYF.

This chain's CDR3 is CASSLAPGTTYNEQFF. The DNA of the CDR3 is TGTGCCAGCAGCTTAGCGCCCGGGACAACATACAATGAGCAGTTCTTC. The genes are TRBV7-2 and TRBJ2-1, with D possibly being TRBD1 (6 bases). Trimming removed 0 bases at V and 4 bases at J, with 13 bases between. The CDR3 spans 16 residues. The germline CDR1 and CDR2 sequences are SGHTA and FQGNSA.

This clone was detected a few times. The chain couples TRBV9 to TRBJ1-1; D not resolved. Trimming removed 0 bases at V and 1 base at J, with 7 bases between. Germline V gives CDR1 SGDLS, CDR2 YYNGEE. The CDR3 consists of 14 residues. CDR3 bases: TGTGCCAGCAGCGTAGCAGCGAAGAACACTGAAGCTTTCTTT. The encoded protein is CASSVAAKNTEAFF.

The chain has TRBV27 and TRBJ2-5; D might be TRBD2 (5 bases). The CDR3 consists of 14 residues. Germline assignment: CDR1 MNHEY and CDR2 SMNVEV (reference sequence). Trimming took off 8 bases at V and 2 bases at J, with 15 bases between the two ends. The DNA of the CDR3 is TGTGCCAGCCGAACGAACGGGAATCAAGAGACCCAGTACTTC. This sequence encodes CASRTNGNQETQYF.

The genes are TRBV7-9 and TRBJ2-1; 10 positions agree with TRBD2. CDR3 length: 15 residues. V lost 7 bases and J lost 3; bases outside the gene matches: 6. Germline V gives CDR1 SEHNR, CDR2 FQNEAQ (reference sequence). As DNA, the CDR3 is TGTGCCAGCAAAGCGGGAGGGTCAGGCTACAATGAGCAGTTCTTC. Translated, it gives CASKAGGSGYNEQFF.

The chain recombines TRBV19 with TRBJ1-5; 8 bases fit TRBD1. CDR1 LNHDA and CDR2 SQIVND come from the germline V gene (reference sequence). This CDR3 has 15 amino acids. The trim removed 5 bases at V and 3 bases at J, leaving 6 bases unmatched. CDR3 amino acids: CASSPGQGSNQPQHF. The CDR3 DNA sequence: TGTGCCAGTAGTCCAGGACAGGGCTCCAATCAGCCCCAGCATTTT.

This sequence joins TRBV19 and TRBJ2-7, with 10 bases that match TRBD2. Trimming cost V 4 bases and J 1 base; bases outside gene matches: 4. Germline V gene lookup returns CDR1 LNHDA and CDR2 SQIVND (reference sequence). The CDR3 has 15 amino acids. DNA for the CDR3: TGTGCCAGTAGTACAACTAGCGGGATGTCCTACGAGCAGTACTTC. Its protein is CASSTTSGMSYEQYF.

J is TRBJ1-5 and V is TRBV6-5, with 7 bases that match TRBD1. Trimming at V came to 7 bases and at J to 3 bases, leaving 6 bases not matched to a gene. The CDR3 totals 14 residues. The germline V gene encodes CDR1 MNHEY and CDR2 SVGAGI. The CDR3 protein is CASNQGGVNQPQHF. The DNA of the CDR3 is TGTGCCAGCAATCAGGGGGGCGTCAATCAGCCCCAGCATTTT.

The CDR3 spells CAISEWGGAQDEQFF. The CDR3 bases are TGTGCCATCAGTGAGTGGGGGGGGGCTCAAGATGAGCAGTTCTTC. V usage is TRBV10-3 and J usage is TRBJ2-1; D might be TRBD2 (7 bases). The V end was cut by 1 base, the J end by 8 bases, with 15 bases between. Germline V CDR1 and CDR2: ENHRY, SYGVKD. The CDR3 covers 15 residues.

The chain couples TRBV7-6 to TRBJ2-1, with no clear D. Trimming pared 2 bases from V and 4 bases from J, leaving 6 bases between. CDR3 length: 13 amino acids. CDR1 is SGHVS and CDR2 is FNYEAQ in the germline V gene. This CDR3 reads CASSLQLYNEQFF. CDR3 DNA: TGTGCCAGCAGCTTACAGTTATACAATGAGCAGTTCTTC.

The chain carries TRBV7-8 and TRBJ2-1, with 13 bases lining up with TRBD2. The CDR3 extends over 17 amino acids. Germline V gene sequence: CDR1 SGHVS, CDR2 FQNEAQ. Trimming cost V 5 bases and J 5 bases; bases outside gene matches: 9. CDR3 in DNA: TGTGCCAGCAGCGTAACCGGGACTAGCGGGGCACACAATGAGCAGTTCTTC. Amino acid sequence: CASSVTGTSGAHNEQFF.

This clone was seen only once. The chain joins TRBV29-1 to TRBJ2-7; 10 bases map to TRBD1. V dropped 6 bases and J dropped 5; count of bases not matched to a gene: 10. Germline values: CDR1 SQVTM, CDR2 ANQGSEA. This CDR3 spans 14 amino acids. CDR3 DNA sequence: TGCAGCGTCGATCCCGGGACAGGGGTTCACGAGCAGTACTTC. Translation: CSVDPGTGVHEQYF.

This chain joins TRBV5-5 and TRBJ2-5; TRBD2 aligns across 9 bases. The ends lost 0 bases at V and 3 bases at J; junction bases unmatched: 6. Germline V gene data show CDR1 as SGHKS and CDR2 as YYEKEE (reference sequence). The CDR3 loop spans 16 amino acids. The CDR3 nucleotides read TGTGCCAGCAGCTTGGGGAGGACTAGCGACAAAGAGACCCAGTACTTC. It specifies CASSLGRTSDKETQYF.

This chain connects TRBV15 to TRBJ1-4, with D perhaps matching TRBD1 (5 bases). Germline lookup yields CDR1 LNHNV and CDR2 YYDKDF (reference sequence). The CDR3 length is 12 residues. V was clipped by 7 bases and J by 3 bases, with 6 bases between them. The CDR3 DNA follows: TGTGCCACCACGGGGGCTAATGAAAAACTGTTTTTT. It is translated as CATTGANEKLFF.

The chain has TRBV19 and TRBJ2-3; TRBD1 matches at 11 bases. With V trimmed by 4 bases and J by 6 bases, 6 bases remained unmatched. The CDR3 is 15 amino acids. CDR1 is LNHDA and CDR2 is SQIVND in the germline V gene (reference sequence). CDR3 in DNA: TGTGCCAGTAGTACCCGGGACAGGGGGTTCGATACGCAGTATTTT. Encoded protein: CASSTRDRGFDTQYF.

This chain connects TRBV25-1 to TRBJ1-3; D possibly corresponds to TRBD1 (6 bases). Germline loops: CDR1 MGHDK, CDR2 SYGVNS. The CDR3 totals 15 residues. The V gene lost 6 bases and the J gene lost 0 bases, with 12 bases spanning the gap. The CDR3 DNA reads as TGTGCCAGCAGCGGAACAGGGTTCTCTGGAAACACCATATATTTT. Amino acid sequence: CASSGTGFSGNTIYF.

The genes are TRBV19 and TRBJ1-2, with 8 bases matching TRBD1. Losses at the gene ends were 5 bases for V and 3 bases for J; bases not matched to a gene: 5. Germline CDR1 reads LNHDA; CDR2 reads SQIVND (reference sequence). The CDR3 runs to 14 residues. This CDR3 is CASSLGTGDYGYTF. CDR3 coding DNA: TGTGCCAGTAGTCTCGGGACAGGAGACTATGGCTACACCTTC.

This clone was recorded a few times. The chain uses TRBV4-3 and TRBJ2-7; tentative D call: TRBD1 (5 bases). V was clipped by 0 bases and J by 2 bases, with 17 bases between them. Germline V CDR1 and CDR2: LGHNA, YSLEER. CDR3 length equals 17 residues. The CDR3 loop reads CASSQDRGGKGTYEQYF. The CDR3 DNA reads as TGCGCCAGCAGCCAAGATAGGGGTGGCAAGGGAACCTACGAGCAGTACTTC.

The chain is built from TRBV6-6 and TRBJ1-1; TRBD1 agrees at 7 bases. Germline-derived CDR1 and CDR2 are MNHNY and SVGAGI (reference sequence). V lost 8 bases, J lost 1 base, and 7 bases stayed unmatched. The CDR3 sequence is 14 residues long. The CDR3 DNA is TGTGCCAGCGTCGACAGGGCGGCGAACACTGAAGCTTTCTTT. It codes for CASVDRAANTEAFF.

Comments on this clone: Other DNA sequences in this sample translate to the same CDR3. This chain connects TRBV18 to TRBJ2-7; possible D gene TRBD2, 5 bases. The CDR3 contains 13 residues. Trimming left V 1 base short and J 4 bases short, with 8 bases between. Germline V gene sequence: CDR1 KGHSH, CDR2 LQKENI. CDR3 amino acids: CASSPRRDYEQYF. For the CDR3, the DNA is TGTGCCAGCTCACCACGCCGGGATTACGAGCAGTACTTC.

As regards this clone: The sample contains more than one DNA sequence encoding this CDR3. The genes are TRBV6-5 and TRBJ2-1; D possibly corresponds to TRBD1 (5 bases). V was cut by 6 bases and J by 0 bases, with 12 bases left in between. Germline CDR1 and CDR2: MNHEY and SVGAGI. The CDR3 runs 15 residues. The CDR3 DNA reads TGTGCCAGCAGACGCCAGGGCGTCTCCTACAATGAGCAGTTCTTC. This encodes CASRRQGVSYNEQFF.

The chain couples TRBV7-3 to TRBJ1-4; D ambiguous. The CDR3 contains 13 residues. CDR1 is SGHTA, CDR2 FQGTGA, per germline. Trimming took 6 bases from V and 0 from J, leaving 5 bases between them. CDR3 in DNA: TGTGCCAGCAGTAGAACAACTAATGAAAAACTGTTTTTT. Translated, it gives CASSRTTNEKLFF. Full variable domain (outside the CDR3, taken from reference TRBV7-3 and TRBJ1-4): GAGVSQTPSNKVTEKGKYVELRCDPISGHTALYWYRQSLGQGPEFLIYFQGTGAADDSGLPNDRFFAVRPEGSVSTLKIQRTERGDSAVYLCASSRTTNEKLFFGSGTQLSVL.

This chain connects TRBV6-4 to TRBJ1-2; D is ambiguous. This CDR3 contains 13 residues. Germline V lookup: CDR1 MRHNA, CDR2 SNTAGT. V was clipped by 5 bases and J by 4 bases, with 11 bases between them. The CDR3 DNA is TGTGCCAGCAGTTACCAGCGACTCTATGGCTACACCTTC. This gives the protein CASSYQRLYGYTF.

This clone came up a few times. The chain employs TRBV11-1 and TRBJ2-1; 9 bases align to TRBD2. The CDR3 sequence is 15 residues long. In germline, CDR1 is SGHAT, CDR2 FQDESV (reference sequence). V was pared by 1 base and J by 5 bases, with 3 bases of the junction left unmatched. This CDR3 is CASSLVTSGHNEQFF. DNA of the CDR3: TGTGCCAGCAGCTTAGTGACTAGCGGCCACAATGAGCAGTTCTTC.